This T cell receptor (beta chain) was captured by sequencing in a study of T cell responses to AZD1222 COVID-19 vaccine. Profiling relied on immunoSEQ multiplex PCR, and the TCRdb table lists in-frame clones only, not all of them. The table lists roughly 140,000 clones, around 92% of them singletons. This clone has just a few counts. The V end lost 7 bases, the J end lost 3 bases, and 9 bases lay between the germline ends. The CDR3 loop spans 12 amino acids. The germline gives CDR1 LNHDA, CDR2 SQIVND (reference sequence). The receptor comes from an adult who had recovered from COVID-19. The rearrangement links TRBV19 to TRBJ1-1, with D unclear. The sequencing used peripheral blood, collected after recovery from COVID-19. Here the CDR3 reads CASTRRDTEAFF. In DNA, the CDR3 is TGTGCCAGTACTAGGAGGGACACTGAAGCTTTCTTT.